Presented here are 32 T cell receptor beta chains from one specimen sequenced in a study of PD-1 blockade in classical Hodgkin lymphoma (dated by TCRdb to the early 2020s). Library generation was performed with the immunoSEQ multiplex PCR assay. Not all clones reach the TCRdb copy of this immuneACCESS table, which keeps in-frame sequences only. Checked studies attribute under half of the gap to unresolved V genes and leave the rest unexplained. Present in this sample are about 27,000 clones, around 90% of which were seen just once. The ten largest clones capture approximately 6.7% of the sample. This specimen's time point label, interpreted: cycle 1 day 1 (C1D1), immediately before nivolumab initiation. Relapse after autologous stem cell transplantation had occurred in all trial patients, and cohorts A, B and C were distinguished by prior brentuximab vedotin exposure. A Miltenyi CD8+ T cell isolation kit was used for magnetic negative selection to purify CD8+ T cells from thawed PBMCs.

Sequencing was performed on CD8+ T cells from blood, taken at baseline. These receptor sequences come from a human donor with classical Hodgkin lymphoma.

The chain carries TRBV6-5 and TRBJ2-1; D possibly corresponds to TRBD2 (5 bases). CDR3 length equals 15 residues. The V end lost 5 bases, the J end lost 3 bases, and 14 bases lay between the germline ends. The germline V gene encodes CDR1 MNHEY and CDR2 SVGAGI. CDR3 sequence: CASSQEGLVYNEQFF. CDR3 in DNA: TGTGCCAGCAGTCAGGAAGGACTGGTCTACAATGAGCAGTTCTTC.

The rearrangement joins TRBV4-1 to TRBJ1-4; the D is unclear. Germline assignment: CDR1 MGHRA and CDR2 YSYEKL. Between the trimmed V and J ends, which lost 1 base and 7 bases, there was a span of 13 bases. This CDR3 is built from 15 residues. The CDR3 region has the DNA TGCGCCAGCAGCCAAGTATCGGCCCCCAGTGAAAAACTGTTTTTT. Translating gives CASSQVSAPSEKLFF.

This chain connects TRBV9 to TRBJ2-7; 10 bases fit TRBD1. J gave up 4 bases and V 2 bases, and 9 bases lay outside the gene matches. CDR3 length: 16 residues. The V gene's germline CDR1 is SGDLS and CDR2 YYNGEE. CDR3: CASSVGGTGARYEQYF. The CDR3 DNA is TGTGCCAGCAGCGTGGGAGGGACAGGGGCGAGGTACGAGCAGTACTTC.

This chain joins TRBV11-2 and TRBJ1-1; D might be TRBD1 (6 bases). Germline loops: CDR1 SGHAT, CDR2 FQNNGV. V was shortened by 5 bases and J by 3 bases, with 16 bases between the two germline ends. CDR3 size: 15 residues. The CDR3 DNA is TGTGCCAGCAGCGCCGGACAGTGGGAGTACACTGAAGCTTTCTTT. It is translated as CASSAGQWEYTEAFF.

The chain recombines TRBV9 with TRBJ2-2; 8 bases align to TRBD2. The CDR3 totals 18 residues. The germline V gene has CDR1 SGDLS and CDR2 YYNGEE. The ends lost 0 bases at V and 9 bases at J; junction bases unmatched: 16. The CDR3 here is CASSVARGPGGESRELFF. In DNA form, the CDR3 reads TGTGCCAGCAGCGTAGCCCGAGGGCCGGGAGGGGAATCCCGGGAGCTGTTTTTT.

The chain uses TRBV28 and TRBJ2-1, with 12 bases that match TRBD2. The CDR3 runs to 16 residues. Germline V gives CDR1 MDHEN, CDR2 SYDVKM. With V trimmed by 3 bases and J by 8 bases, 8 bases remained unmatched. The CDR3 here is CASSFLAGGKGDEQFF. The CDR3 nucleotides are TGTGCCAGCAGTTTCCTAGCGGGAGGGAAGGGGGATGAGCAGTTCTTC.

This sequence joins TRBV27 and TRBJ2-1, with D possibly matching TRBD1 (5 bases). This CDR3 spans 15 amino acids. Germline lookup yields CDR1 MNHEY and CDR2 SMNVEV (reference sequence). Trimming left V 3 bases short and J 0 bases short, with 9 bases between. The CDR3, as DNA: TGTGCCAGCAGTTTGGGGCGGCTCTCCTACAATGAGCAGTTCTTC. As protein: CASSLGRLSYNEQFF.

The chain has TRBV2 and TRBJ2-1; 9 nucleotides match TRBD2. V lost 8 bases and J lost 4; bases outside the gene matches: 15. In germline, CDR1 is SNHLY, CDR2 FYNNEI. The CDR3 loop spans 17 amino acids. CDR3: CASCWTSETLGYNEQFF. In DNA, the CDR3 is TGTGCCAGCTGCTGGACTAGCGAGACCCTGGGGTACAATGAGCAGTTCTTC.

V is TRBV25-1 and J is TRBJ2-7; D may correspond to TRBD1 or TRBD2 (5 bases each). Trimming removed 8 bases at V and 6 bases at J, with 17 bases between. The CDR3 is made up of 13 amino acids. Germline V gene sequence: CDR1 MGHDK, CDR2 SYGVNS. The CDR3 sequence: CASGEGQGSEQYF. The CDR3 DNA sequence: TGTGCCAGCGGCGAGGGTCAGGGTTCCGAGCAGTACTTC.

The V and J genes are TRBV5-4 and TRBJ2-1; 10 bases agree with TRBD2. The ends lost 2 bases at V and 6 bases at J; junction bases unmatched: 5. There are 15 residues in the CDR3. Germline loops: CDR1 SGHNT, CDR2 YYREEE (reference sequence). CDR3 DNA sequence: TGTGCCAGCAGCTTCTCCCTAGCGGGGGCCAATGAGCAGTTCTTC. Translating it yields CASSFSLAGANEQFF.

The chain couples TRBV4-1 to TRBJ1-1; a possible D gene is TRBD1 (6 bases). Per the germline V gene, CDR1 is MGHRA and CDR2 is YSYEKL. V was trimmed by 1 base and J by 4 bases, leaving 16 bases between them. CDR3 length: 16 amino acids. The CDR3 is CASSQGVQGRGTEAFF. CDR3 in DNA: TGCGCCAGCAGCCAAGGGGTCCAGGGGAGAGGCACTGAAGCTTTCTTT.

The chain combines TRBV7-6 with TRBJ2-3, with a possible D match to TRBD2 (6 bases). The ends were cut back, 2 bases at V and 3 bases at J, with 12 bases in the middle. This CDR3 comprises 15 residues. Germline V gene lookup returns CDR1 SGHVS and CDR2 FNYEAQ. This chain's CDR3 is CASSLRRGGTDTQYF. In DNA form, the CDR3 reads TGTGCCAGCAGCTTAAGGAGGGGTGGAACAGATACGCAGTATTTT. Drawing the rest from reference TRBV7-6 and TRBJ2-3, the complete variable domain is GAGVSQSPRYKVTKRGQDVALRCDPISGHVSLYWYRQALGQGPEFLTYFNYEAQQDKSGLPNDRFSAERPEGSISTLTIQRTEQRDSAMYRCASSLRRGGTDTQYFGPGTRLTVL.

The chain employs TRBV7-9 and TRBJ2-3; D gene unclear. CDR3 length: 14 amino acids. Trimming shortened V by 5 bases and J by 2 bases, and 11 bases separated the two germline ends. Germline assignment: CDR1 SEHNR and CDR2 FQNEAQ (reference sequence). The CDR3 nucleotides are TGTGCCAGCAGCGCCCCTTCCATCACAGATACGCAGTATTTT. It codes for CASSAPSITDTQYF.

The chain recombines TRBV7-8 with TRBJ2-7; TRBD1 matches 7 bases. Germline CDR1 and CDR2: SGHVS and FQNEAQ. This CDR3 is built from 16 residues. J gave up 4 bases and V 0 bases, and 9 bases lay outside the gene matches. CDR3 amino acids: CASSLAGLKQGYEQYF. As DNA, the CDR3 is TGTGCCAGCAGCTTAGCGGGCCTAAAACAGGGGTACGAGCAGTACTTC.

V gene TRBV27 combines with J gene TRBJ2-7; D might be TRBD1 (5 bases). The CDR3 runs to 11 residues. V lost 5 bases and J 6 bases, leaving 8 bases between the germline ends. Germline V gene data show CDR1 as MNHEY and CDR2 as SMNVEV (reference sequence). DNA for the CDR3: TGTGCCAGCAGTCTGGGGCTCGAGCAGTACTTC. It yields the protein CASSLGLEQYF.

The chain couples TRBV27 to TRBJ2-7; TRBD1 is a possible D gene (6 bases). In germline, CDR1 is MNHEY, CDR2 SMNVEV (reference sequence). CDR3 length: 15 amino acids. V was trimmed by 5 bases and J by 0 bases, leaving 14 bases between them. The CDR3 nucleotides are TGTGCCAGCAGTCTCGGACAGCTAAGCTCCTACGAGCAGTACTTC. Translated, it gives CASSLGQLSSYEQYF.

The chain links TRBV25-1 to TRBJ1-1; no reliable D call. Deletions cut 6 bases from V and 0 bases from J, with 8 bases between. CDR1 is MGHDK, CDR2 SYGVNS, per germline. The CDR3 sequence is 13 residues long. The CDR3 nucleotides are TGTGCCAGCAGCAGGTCAGTGAACACTGAAGCTTTCTTT. Amino acid sequence: CASSRSVNTEAFF.

The chain couples TRBV10-2 to TRBJ2-1; D perhaps matches TRBD2 (7 bases). Germline CDR1 WSHSY, CDR2 SAAADI. This CDR3 spans 14 amino acids. Trimming left V 11 bases short and J 5 bases short, with 19 bases between. CDR3 coding DNA: TGCGCCCAAGCACGGGGGGCGCGGGACAATGAGCAGTTCTTC. Its protein is CAQARGARDNEQFF.

CDR3 amino acids: CAWSVWEGDPRGYTF. DNA for the CDR3: TGTGCCTGGAGTGTATGGGAGGGGGACCCTAGGGGCTACACCTTC. This rearrangement joins TRBV30 to TRBJ1-2; D possibly corresponds to TRBD1 (6 bases). This CDR3 region has 15 residues. V was shortened by 0 bases and J by 8 bases, with 19 bases between the two germline ends. Germline lookup yields CDR1 GTSNPN and CDR2 SVGIG (reference sequence).

This clone occurred once. This chain links TRBV5-4 with TRBJ2-3, with D possibly called TRBD1 or TRBD2 (5 bases each). With 3 bases removed from V and 4 bases from J, the gap between germline ends came to 15 bases. The CDR3 runs to 15 residues. The germline V gene encodes CDR1 SGHNT and CDR2 YYREEE (reference sequence). This CDR3 reads CASSYGTSIPDTQYF. The CDR3 nucleotides are TGTGCCAGCAGCTACGGGACCTCCATACCAGATACGCAGTATTTT.

This clone occurred a few times. The chain uses TRBV10-1 and TRBJ2-7; a weak D match, TRBD1 (6 bases). The CDR3 has 14 amino acids. V gave up 2 bases and J gave up 4 bases, with 12 bases separating them. The germline V gene has CDR1 WNHNN and CDR2 SYGVQD (reference sequence). Here the CDR3 DNA reads TGCGCCAGCAGTGAGAAGCAGGGGTTTTACGAGCAGTACTTC. It codes for CASSEKQGFYEQYF.

The chain joins TRBV7-9 to TRBJ2-1; unclear D gene. The CDR3 loop spans 11 amino acids. V was trimmed by 5 bases and J by 10 bases, leaving 9 bases between them. Germline V gene data show CDR1 as SEHNR and CDR2 as FQNEAQ (reference sequence). CDR3 nucleotide sequence: TGTGCCAGCAGCCCGGCGAGGGAGCAGTTCTTC. As protein: CASSPAREQFF. The full variable domain, completed using reference TRBV7-9 and TRBJ2-1, is DTGVSQNPRHKITKRGQNVTFRCDPISEHNRLYWYRQTLGQGPEFLTYFQNEAQLEKSRLLSDRFSAERPKGSFSTLEIQRTEQGDSAMYLCASSPAREQFFGPGTRLTVL.

The V and J genes are TRBV15 and TRBJ2-5; D gene ambiguous. The CDR3 sequence is 12 residues long. Germline V CDR1 and CDR2: LNHNV, YYDKDF (reference sequence). Trimming shortened V by 5 bases and J by 5 bases, and 9 bases separated the two germline ends. The CDR3 region has the DNA TGTGCCACCAGCTCAGAAATGGAGACCCAGTACTTC. It specifies CATSSEMETQYF.

The chain uses TRBV6-6 and TRBJ1-3; D unresolved. The germline V gene encodes CDR1 MNHNY and CDR2 SVGAGI (reference sequence). The length of the CDR3 is 14 residues. V was cut by 2 bases and J by 0 bases, with 5 bases left in between. The CDR3 DNA sequence: TGTGCCAGCAGTTACGCGGCCTCTGGAAACACCATATATTTT. Its translation is CASSYAASGNTIYF.

The chain is built from TRBV4-1 and TRBJ2-3; TRBD1 or TRBD2 may be the D gene (5 bases each). CDR1 MGHRA and CDR2 YSYEKL come from the germline V gene. This CDR3 region has 15 residues. V was trimmed by 2 bases and J by 4 bases, leaving 13 bases between them. Written as DNA, the CDR3 is TGCGCCAGCAGCCAAAACAGCCAGGGAGCAGATACGCAGTATTTT. This gives the protein CASSQNSQGADTQYF.

This clone was recorded only once. The rearrangement joins TRBV5-1 to TRBJ1-1; possible D gene TRBD1, 5 bases. CDR3 length equals 12 residues. V was trimmed by 2 bases and J by 5 bases, leaving 7 bases between them. The V gene's germline CDR1 is SGHRS and CDR2 YFSETQ. CDR3 protein: CASSFGGTEAFF. CDR3 bases: TGCGCCAGCAGCTTCGGGGGGACTGAAGCTTTCTTT.

The chain employs TRBV5-1 and TRBJ1-1, with D hard to call. Trimming cost V 6 bases and J 0 bases, with 12 bases left between them. From germline, CDR1 is SGHRS and CDR2 YFSETQ. This CDR3 has 14 amino acids. DNA of the CDR3: TGCGCCAGCACAGGAGAAGGGCTGAACACTGAAGCTTTCTTT. It specifies CASTGEGLNTEAFF.

The chain links TRBV29-1 to TRBJ2-7, with TRBD2 matching 15 bases. The CDR3 contains 13 residues. The junction had 4 bases not matched to a gene; V was cut back by 7 bases and J by 6 bases. Germline-derived CDR1 and CDR2 are SQVTM and ANQGSEA. CDR3 sequence: CSDSGLAGGEQYF. The CDR3 nucleotides read TGCAGCGACTCGGGACTAGCGGGAGGCGAGCAGTACTTC.

This clone was seen a single time. The CDR3 reads CASSLAAGMGKTEAFF. The CDR3 DNA reads as TGTGCCAGCAGCTTGGCGGCAGGGATGGGCAAGACTGAAGCTTTCTTT. The chain uses TRBV5-5 and TRBJ1-1; TRBD1 might be the D (5 bases). The germline V and J ends were trimmed by 0 bases and 5 bases, with 17 bases remaining between them. There are 16 residues in the CDR3. Looked up from germline, CDR1 is SGHKS and CDR2 is YYEKEE (reference sequence).

The V gene is TRBV1, the J gene TRBJ2-3; TRBD1, as called in the table, went unchecked against the DNA. TRBV1 is marked as a pseudogene. The CDR3 is 15 residues long. The CDR3 spells CTSSQESRGTDTQYF. CDR3 DNA: TGCACCAGCAGCCAAGAAAGCAGGGGCACAGATACGCAGTATTTT.

A note on this clone: Different DNA sequences within this sample yield the same CDR3. V gene TRBV7-2 combines with J gene TRBJ2-7, with a tentative D call TRBD2 (5 bases). CDR3 size: 12 residues. V lost 3 bases and J 3 bases, leaving 6 bases between the germline ends. Germline assignment: CDR1 SGHTA and CDR2 FQGNSA. CDR3 in DNA: TGTGCCAGCAGCTTGGACTTCTACGAGCAGTACTTC. Translating gives CASSLDFYEQYF.

With regard to this clone: A read error may account for a junction end that differs from germline. The chain is built from TRBV14 and TRBJ2-7; TRBD1 matches at 9 bases. The CDR3 consists of 13 residues. Germline V CDR1 and CDR2: SGHDN, FVKESK. CDR3 loop: CASSQVNRGPKDF. The CDR3 DNA follows: TGTGCCAGCAGCCAAGTGAACAGGGGGCCAAAGGACTTC.